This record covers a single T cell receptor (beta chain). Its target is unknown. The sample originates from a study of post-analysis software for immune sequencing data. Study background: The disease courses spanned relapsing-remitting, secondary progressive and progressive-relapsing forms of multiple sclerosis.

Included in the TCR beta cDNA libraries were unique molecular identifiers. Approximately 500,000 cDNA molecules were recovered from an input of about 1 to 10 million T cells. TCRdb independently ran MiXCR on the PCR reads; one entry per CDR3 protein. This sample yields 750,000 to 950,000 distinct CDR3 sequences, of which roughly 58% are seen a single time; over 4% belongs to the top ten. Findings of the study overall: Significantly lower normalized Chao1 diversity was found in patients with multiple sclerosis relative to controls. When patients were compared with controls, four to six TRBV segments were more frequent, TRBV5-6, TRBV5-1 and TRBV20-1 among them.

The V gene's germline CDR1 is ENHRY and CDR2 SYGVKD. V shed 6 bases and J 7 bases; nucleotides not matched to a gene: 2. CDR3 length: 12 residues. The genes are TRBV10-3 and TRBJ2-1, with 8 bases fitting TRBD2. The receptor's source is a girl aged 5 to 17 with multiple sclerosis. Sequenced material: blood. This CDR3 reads CAIRAGGNEQFF. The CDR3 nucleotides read TGTGCCATCAGGGCGGGGGGTAATGAGCAGTTCTTC.